The 15 T cell receptor beta chains below come from one sample, sequenced in a study of T cells in Graves' hyperthyroidism and ophthalmopathy. Researchers amplified the TCR beta CDR3 regions from RNA transcripts. The HTBI primer set served for first-round RT-PCR of the TCR CDR3. TCRdb itself ran the multiplex PCR reads through MiXCR, one entry per CDR3 protein. The sample includes some 620,000 distinct CDR3 sequences, around 16% of them seen just once. Sequencing was done on a sample of blood. These receptors all come from a woman aged 30 to 39 with Graves' hyperthyroidism.

This clonotype was counted only a few times. The chain recombines TRBV20-1 with TRBJ1-1; TRBD1 matches at 10 bases. Germline assignment: CDR1 DFQATT and CDR2 SNEGSKA (reference sequence). J lost 4 bases, V lost 5 bases, and 7 bases had no gene match. The CDR3 length is 14 residues. The CDR3 spells CSAVRDRGGTEAFF. CDR3 nucleotides: TGCAGTGCTGTAAGGGACAGGGGTGGCACTGAAGCTTTCTTT.

This clonotype was observed at least ten times. In DNA form, the CDR3 reads TGTGCCAGCAGTTCTCCCCCGACAGGTTCTAACACTGAAGCTTTCTTT. It yields the protein CASSSPPTGSNTEAFF. This rearrangement joins TRBV12-3 or TRBV12-4 to TRBJ1-1; a possible D gene is TRBD1 (6 bases). The CDR3 has 16 amino acids. With 4 bases removed from V and 2 bases from J, the gap between germline ends came to 17 bases.

In its sample, this clonotype was seen a few times. The chain joins TRBV30 to TRBJ2-1, with 9 bases fitting TRBD2. Germline CDR1 reads GTSNPN; CDR2 reads SVGIG (reference sequence). This CDR3 spans 16 amino acids. Unmatched junction bases numbered 11, after V lost 0 bases and J lost 8 bases. CDR3 protein: CAWSVQLTSGSHEQFF. The CDR3 nucleotides read TGTGCCTGGAGTGTACAATTGACTAGCGGTTCCCATGAGCAGTTCTTC.

This clonotype was counted many times. This chain links TRBV12-3 or TRBV12-4 with TRBJ2-5; possibly TRBD1 for D (5 bases). The CDR3 is made up of 13 amino acids. Trimming shortened V by 3 bases and J by 1 base, and 6 bases separated the two germline ends. Written as DNA, the CDR3 is TGTGCCAGCAGTTTCGACAGCCAAGAGACCCAGTACTTC. As protein: CASSFDSQETQYF.

This clonotype appeared a few times. The CDR3 region has the DNA TGTGCCAGCTCTTATCGGACAGGGTGCTTGAACACTGAAGCTTTCTTT. Its protein product is CASSYRTGCLNTEAFF. The chain is built from TRBV18 and TRBJ1-1; 8 nucleotides line up with TRBD1. From germline, CDR1 is KGHSH and CDR2 LQKENI. Trimming took 6 bases from V and 0 from J; bases not matched to a gene: 9. The CDR3 runs to 16 residues.

This clonotype occurred many times. V is TRBV2 and J is TRBJ2-4; D gene uncertain. CDR1 is SNHLY, CDR2 FYNNEI, per germline. Trimming stripped 0 bases from V and 7 bases from J, with 13 bases between. The length of the CDR3 is 15 residues. This CDR3 is CASSEAGELRNIQYF. Here the CDR3 DNA reads TGTGCCAGCAGTGAAGCAGGTGAACTGAGGAACATTCAGTACTTC. Full variable domain (outside the CDR3, taken from reference TRBV2 and TRBJ2-4): EPEVTQTPSHQVTQMGQEVILRCVPISNHLYFYWYRQILGQKVEFLVSFYNNEISEKSEIFDDQFSVERPDGSNFTLKIRSTKLEDSAMYFCASSEAGELRNIQYFGAGTRLSVL.

The chain is built from TRBV4-1 and TRBJ2-3; D not resolved. The CDR3 is made up of 12 amino acids. V was clipped by 1 base and J by 7 bases, with 6 bases between them. Germline V gene data show CDR1 as MGHRA and CDR2 as YSYEKL. The CDR3 spells CASSQGLNTQYF. CDR3 DNA: TGCGCCAGCAGCCAAGGCTTAAATACGCAGTATTTT.

Regarding this clonotype: Sequence at one end of the junction differs from germline and may be a read error. This sequence joins TRBV7-7 and TRBJ2-5; 13 bases map to TRBD2. Germline loops: CDR1 SSHAT, CDR2 FNYEAQ (reference sequence). The CDR3 is 21 residues long. The CDR3: CASSKYPDLLAGGPFEETQYF. In DNA form, the CDR3 reads TGTGCTAGCAGCAAGTACCCCGATTTACTAGCGGGAGGGCCGTTCGAAGAGACCCAGTACTTC.

This clonotype showed up many times. The V gene is TRBV4-2, the J gene TRBJ1-1; no reliable D call. V was clipped by 4 bases and J by 1 base, with 10 bases between them. Germline CDR1 and CDR2: LGHNA and YNFKEQ. The CDR3 covers 14 residues. The CDR3, as DNA: TGTGCCAGCAGCCGCACCCGCTGGAACACTGAAGCTTTCTTT. Its translation is CASSRTRWNTEAFF.

The rearrangement joins TRBV12-5 to TRBJ2-1, with D maybe TRBD2 (5 bases). Germline V gene data show CDR1 as LGHNT and CDR2 as FRNRAP. The CDR3 has 14 amino acids. The CDR3 DNA sequence: TGTAGTAGTGAGGAGGCTAGGAGTTACAATGAGCAGTTCTTC. Its protein product is CSSEEARSYNEQFF.

The V call is TRBV5-4, the J call TRBJ1-2; D is unresolved. Trimming removed 3 bases at V and 6 bases at J, with 9 bases between. The germline V gene encodes CDR1 SGHNT and CDR2 YYREEE (reference sequence). CDR3 length: 12 residues. This CDR3 is CASSSSADGYTF. The CDR3 bases are TGTGCCAGCAGCTCCTCGGCGGATGGCTACACCTTC.

This clonotype has at least ten counts. The gene calls are TRBV6-2 or TRBV6-3 and TRBJ2-7, with 12 bases identical to TRBD2. The CDR3 sequence is 17 residues long. CDR1 and CDR2 from the germline V gene are MNHEY and SVGEGT. The junction had 8 bases not matched to a gene; V was cut back by 2 bases and J by 3 bases. The CDR3 spells CASSYGTSGRSGYEQYF. The CDR3 DNA reads TGTGCCAGCAGTTACGGGACTAGCGGGCGATCGGGCTACGAGCAGTACTTC.

Ten or more counts support this clonotype. The CDR3 sequence is CASSARGEQYF. The CDR3 nucleotides read TGTGCCAGCAGTGCTCGTGGGGAGCAGTACTTC. The rearrangement uses TRBV2 and TRBJ2-7; D is unclear. The CDR3 contains 11 residues. Germline values: CDR1 SNHLY, CDR2 FYNNEI. The V end was cut by 4 bases, the J end by 7 bases, with 8 bases between.

This clonotype was seen at least ten times. This rearrangement joins TRBV7-9 to TRBJ2-1; D may be TRBD2 (6 bases). The germline CDR1 and CDR2 sequences are SEHNR and FQNEAQ (reference sequence). V lost 2 bases and J 8 bases, leaving 16 bases between the germline ends. The length of the CDR3 is 15 residues. The CDR3 bases are TGTGCCAGCAGCTTATACGTCTACGGGAGCGATGAGCAGTTCTTC. Its translation: CASSLYVYGSDEQFF.

This clonotype occurred many times. The chain has TRBV28 and TRBJ1-6; D is undetermined. Per the germline V gene, CDR1 is MDHEN and CDR2 is SYDVKM. With 3 bases removed from V and 7 bases from J, the gap between germline ends came to 19 bases. This CDR3 has 17 residues. CDR3 sequence (DNA): TGTGCCAGCAGTTTGTTCCTGGTTGACCGCGGAAATTCACCCCTCCACTTT. It encodes CASSLFLVDRGNSPLHF.